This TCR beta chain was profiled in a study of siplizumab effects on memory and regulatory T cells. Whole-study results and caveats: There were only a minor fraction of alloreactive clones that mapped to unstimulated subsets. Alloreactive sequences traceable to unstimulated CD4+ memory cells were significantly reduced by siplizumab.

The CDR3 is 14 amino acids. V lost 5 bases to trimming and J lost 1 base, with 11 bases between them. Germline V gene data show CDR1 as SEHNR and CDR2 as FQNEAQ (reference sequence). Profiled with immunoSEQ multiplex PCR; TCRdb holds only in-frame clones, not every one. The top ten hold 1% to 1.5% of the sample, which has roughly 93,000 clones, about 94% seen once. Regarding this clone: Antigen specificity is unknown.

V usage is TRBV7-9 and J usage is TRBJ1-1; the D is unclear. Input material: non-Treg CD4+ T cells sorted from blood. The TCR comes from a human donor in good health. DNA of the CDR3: TGTGCCAGCAGCCCCATACAGCCGAACACTGAAGCTTTCTTT. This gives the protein CASSPIQPNTEAFF.